The rows below give T cell receptor beta chains drawn from one sample of a study of regulatory T cells in long-lasting Graves disease. TCRdb fed the multiplex PCR reads into MiXCR, producing one record per CDR3 protein. The table lists 300,000 to 500,000 distinct CDR3 sequences, less than 25% of them singletons. This specimen was peripheral blood mononuclear cells (PBMCs), taken when the disease was refractory, from a patient treated with antithyroid drugs. Receptor source: a female donor with Graves disease. Each CDR3 is given with its conserved first and last residue. A D gene is named only where the DNA matches it firmly. Some rows mark clone size as missing; the rest say once, few, many or name a class of expanded clone.

clone_size j_call v_call d_call cdr3_nt cdr3_aa
many TRBJ1-2 TRBV5-1 . TGCGCCAGCAGCTTGGAGGGCGAAGGCTATGGCTACACCTTC CASSLEGEGYGYTF
. TRBJ1-2 TRBV19 . TGTGCCAGTAGTATAACGTCTGGGTTTGGCTACACCTTC CASSITSGFGYTF
many TRBJ2-4 TRBV3-1 . TGTGCCAGCAGCCAAGGCCCCGAGGGGCTAGCCAAAAACATTCAGTACTTC CASSQGPEGLAKNIQYF
. TRBJ2-7 TRBV20-1 TRBD2 TGCAGTGCAACGCGGGAGATCGGCGACGAGCAGTACTTC CSATREIGDEQYF
many TRBJ2-7 TRBV11-2 TRBD1 TGTGCCAGCAGCTTAGGTGGGACAGGGTACTACGAGCAGTACTTC CASSLGGTGYYEQYF
many TRBJ2-7 TRBV28 TRBD2 TGTGCCAGCAGTTTTCCTCCCAGCGGGAGATCTAGCTCCTACGAGCAGTACTTC CASSFPPSGRSSSYEQYF
few TRBJ2-6 TRBV20-1 TRBD1 TGCAGTGCTAGCCCAGGGGGCTCTGGGGCCAACGTCCTGACTTTC CSASPGGSGANVLTF
many TRBJ2-7 TRBV3-1 . TGTGCCAGCAGCCAAGAGGACCTAAACGAGCAGTACTTC CASSQEDLNEQYF
. TRBJ1-5 TRBV20-1 TRBD1 TGCAGTGCTAGAGGGGACAGGGGCAATCAGCCCCAGCATTTT CSARGDRGNQPQHF
. TRBJ2-1 TRBV28 . TGTGCCAGCAGCCCCTCGTCGCGTCTGTTCTTC CASSPSSRLFF
many TRBJ2-5 TRBV20-1 TRBD1 TGCAGTGCTAAAGTTGGGACAGGGCAAGAGACCCAGTACTTC CSAKVGTGQETQYF
. TRBJ1-2 TRBV4-2 . TGTGCCAGCAGCCAAGGGGGCACTAGTTCTAACTATGGCTACACCTTC CASSQGGTSSNYGYTF
few TRBJ2-2 TRBV29-1 TRBD1 TGCAGCGTTACGGCCGGGACAGGGACCACCGGGGAGCTGTTTTTT CSVTAGTGTTGELFF
few TRBJ2-5 TRBV10-3 TRBD2 TGTGCCATCAGTGAGTCGAGTCCGGGAGGGCCGAGAGAGACCCAGTACTTC CAISESSPGGPRETQYF
few TRBJ1-1 TRBV4-3 . TGCGCCAGCAGCCAAGATCAACCGGGGGCTGGAACTGAAGCTTTCTTT CASSQDQPGAGTEAFF
few TRBJ1-1 TRBV12-3/TRBV12-4 . TGTGCCAGCAGTGGTGGGGCGTCGGCTTTCTTT CASSGGASAFF
many TRBJ1-1 TRBV11-2 . TGTGCCAGCAGCCCCTCAGAGGGGGCTGAAGCTTTCTTT CASSPSEGAEAFF
. TRBJ2-7 TRBV19 . TGTGCCAGTAGTCCCGGACACGGAGCCTACGAGCAGTACTTC CASSPGHGAYEQYF
many TRBJ1-2 TRBV7-9 . TGTGCCAGCAGCTTAGAGGGGCCAGGCAGAACCTATGGCTACACCTTC CASSLEGPGRTYGYTF
many TRBJ2-7 TRBV6-5 . TGTGCCAGCAGTTACTCGATAGCCAGGGGAGACTACGAGCAGTACTTC CASSYSIARGDYEQYF
. TRBJ2-1 TRBV7-2 TRBD1 TGTGCCAGCAGCTCTCTCTTGGGACAGGGGAAGGTTAGGTTTCAGTTCTTC CASSSLLGQGKVRFQFF
few TRBJ2-7 TRBV18 . TGTGCCAGCTCACCAAGCGCGCTCCCCTACGAGCAGTACTTC CASSPSALPYEQYF
many TRBJ2-7 TRBV6-2/TRBV6-3 . TGTGCCAGCAGTTTAGTCGTCACCTACGAGCAGTACTTC CASSLVVTYEQYF
. TRBJ1-5 TRBV20-1 TRBD1 TGCAGTGCTAGAGATCGGGACAGAGGCAATCAGCCCCAGCATTTT CSARDRDRGNQPQHF
. TRBJ2-7 TRBV6-1 TRBD2 TGTGCCAGCAGCTACGGAGCGGGAGGGTTGCCCTACGAGCAGTACTTC CASSYGAGGLPYEQYF
few TRBJ2-7 TRBV9 TRBD2 TGTGCCAGCAGCAATAGCGGGGGAAGCTCCTACGAGCAGTACTTC CASSNSGGSSYEQYF
few TRBJ1-2 TRBV18 . TGTGCCAGCTCAACAAGCGGACGCTATGGCTACACCTTC CASSTSGRYGYTF
few TRBJ2-2 TRBV10-3 TRBD2 TGTGCCATCAGGACGACTAGCGGGAGGGGCGCGAACACCGGGGAGCTGTTTTTT CAIRTTSGRGANTGELFF
. TRBJ2-2 TRBV27 TRBD2 TGTGCCAGCACTCAAGCGGGAGTCTATCCCGGGAAGCTGTTTTTT CASTQAGVYPGKLFF
. TRBJ1-1 TRBV10-2 . TGCGCCAGCAGTGAGGAGGGGCCCGACCGTTCGAACACTGAAGCTTTCTTT CASSEEGPDRSNTEAFF
many TRBJ1-4 TRBV20-1 . TGCAGTGCTAGAGATCAAGGCGACCCCGATGAAAAACTGTTTTTT CSARDQGDPDEKLFF
few TRBJ2-5 TRBV20-1 . TGCAGTGGGGCGTACCAAGAGACCCAGTACTTC CSGAYQETQYF
many TRBJ1-2 TRBV2 . TGTGCCAGCAGCGCAATCCAGGGGAACTATGGCTACACCTTC CASSAIQGNYGYTF
. TRBJ2-7 TRBV12-5 . TGTGCTAGTGGTTACGGGAGTACCTACGAGCAGTACTTC CASGYGSTYEQYF
many TRBJ2-7 TRBV29-1 TRBD1 TGCAGCGCCCGGGGTGGAGGGACAGGGCCCTACGAGCAGTACTTC CSARGGGTGPYEQYF
. TRBJ2-1 TRBV6-5 TRBD2 TGTGCCAGCAGTTACGGAGCTAGCGGGAGTGTGAATGAGCAGTTCTTC CASSYGASGSVNEQFF
. TRBJ2-1 TRBV20-1 TRBD2 TGCAGTGCTACAGATGCGGGAGGGTCCTACAATGAGCAGTTCTTC CSATDAGGSYNEQFF
few TRBJ2-5 TRBV14 . TGTGCCAGCGGGTCTGCACAAGAGACCCAGTACTTC CASGSAQETQYF
many TRBJ2-7 TRBV28 TRBD1 TGTGCCAGCAGTTTACCGGGACAGGGTGACTACGAGCAGTACTTC CASSLPGQGDYEQYF
. TRBJ1-5 TRBV9 . TGTGCCAGCAGCGGACATAGCAATCAGCCCCAGCATTTT CASSGHSNQPQHF